Below are 5 T cell receptor beta chains sequenced from a single sample in a study of OX40 agonist ivuxolimab in advanced cancers. Using immunoSEQ multiplex PCR, the repertoire was profiled, and TCRdb retains in-frame clones only, with some absent. This sample has around 67,000 clones, with 83% found just once. Sequencing was performed on CD4+ or CD8+ T cells sorted from blood, taken in a trial of the OX40 agonist ivuxolimab. The origin of the receptors is an adult with an advanced solid tumor such as melanoma, head and neck, liver or kidney cancer.

The chain uses TRBV5-1 and TRBJ1-1; 7 nucleotides align to TRBD1. Germline V CDR1 and CDR2: SGHRS, YFSETQ. CDR3 length equals 14 residues. The V and J ends lost 3 bases and 6 bases, in that order; junction bases with no gene match: 8. CDR3 protein: CASSSLTGLAEAFF. In DNA form, the CDR3 reads TGCGCCAGCAGCTCCCTGACAGGGCTCGCTGAAGCTTTCTTT.

This clone turned up a few times. The same CDR3 is also encoded by other DNA sequences in this sample. The chain carries TRBV7-9 and TRBJ1-6; the D is unclear. CDR1 and CDR2 from the germline V gene are SEHNR and FQNEAQ (reference sequence). Trimming removed 3 bases from V and 4 bases from J, with 7 bases in between. The CDR3 spans 14 residues. CDR3 protein: CASSLEQYNSPLHF. Here the CDR3 DNA reads TGTGCCAGCAGCTTGGAGCAGTATAATTCACCCCTCCACTTT.

This chain joins TRBV7-2 and TRBJ2-7, with a possible D match to TRBD1 (6 bases). V shed 5 bases and J shed 4 bases, with 9 bases lying between them. Germline CDR1 is SGHTA and CDR2 is FQGNSA. This CDR3 is 12 amino acids long. CDR3 sequence: CASSEGGYEQYF. In DNA, the CDR3 is TGTGCCAGCAGCGAAGGGGGATACGAGCAGTACTTC.

The V call is TRBV6-1, the J call TRBJ2-1, with D perhaps given as TRBD1 or TRBD2 (5 bases each). The CDR3 runs 14 residues. Deletions cut 2 bases from V and 5 bases from J, with 10 bases between. Germline CDR1 reads MNHNS; CDR2 reads SASEGT. This CDR3 reads CASSESMGDNEQFF. In DNA, the CDR3 is TGTGCCAGCAGTGAAAGTATGGGGGACAATGAGCAGTTCTTC.

The V gene is TRBV7-3, the J gene TRBJ2-1, with a tentative D call TRBD2 (5 bases). CDR1 and CDR2 from the germline V gene are SGHTA and FQGTGA. Trimming stripped 3 bases from V and 6 bases from J, with 9 bases between. The length of the CDR3 is 13 residues. CDR3 nucleotide sequence: TGTGCCAGCAGCTTCGGGCGGGCCAATGAGCAGTTCTTC. This sequence encodes CASSFGRANEQFF.